The present entry profiles one TCR beta chain with its context. There are many counts of this clonotype. The antigen this receptor binds is unknown. No qualities accompany the bases; no much larger clone lies one base away. This sample was taken from a study of T-cell reconstitution after alpha-beta-depleted transplantation in children (dated by TCRdb to the mid-2010s). Some background on the complete study: Using TCR repertoire profiling, the study quantitatively followed how T-cell immune reconstitution unfolded in children after TCRalphabeta/CD19-depleted allogeneic hematopoietic cell transplantation.

Libraries were constructed by PCR. TCRdb lists the instrument as Illumina HiSeq 2500. To normalize quantification of the TCRbeta repertoire, the TCR libraries were built with molecular barcoding that relied on unique molecular identifiers. TCRdb trimmed public reads at Q25 via fastp, called clones via MiXCR and kept in-frame beta chains. Under each unique CDR3 protein, matching rows form one entry showing the most common genes and DNA. This sample has roughly 220,000 distinct CDR3 sequences in its table, and 9.7% of those were observed once. Approximately 5% of the sample rests with the top ten. Including cysteine and phenylalanine, the CDR3 has 14 amino acids. Only the CDR3 region is kept as DNA, spanning 42 bases read in frame from base 1. From the germline V gene, CDR1 is SGHRS and CDR2 is YFSETQ. V gives up 2 bases and J gives up 5 bases, and the segment between their germline ends measures 13 bases.

The source is a human donor who donated a stem cell graft to a child with SCID. The chain is encoded by TRBV5-1 joined to TRBJ2-5; a tentative D call is TRBD1 (5 bases match). This sample comprised PBMCs from the stem cell graft donor, obtained from the stem cell graft. The nucleotides read TGCGCCAGCAGCTTCGAAGGGGCTCGGGAGACCCAGTACTTC. Protein translation: CASSFEGARETQYF. Reference TRBV5-1 and TRBJ2-5 genes cover what lies past the CDR3, so the full variable domain is KAGVTQTPRYLIKTRGQQVTLSCSPISGHRSVSWYQQTPGQGLQFLFEYFSETQRNKGNFPGRFSGRQFSNSRSEMNVSTLELGDSALYLCASSFEGARETQYFGPGTRLLVL.